The entry below describes one T cell receptor beta chain. This clone occurred a few times. Its target antigen remains unknown. As a mouse receptor, it takes its gene names and germline sequences from the mouse. This sample includes further DNA sequences coding for the same CDR3. The data belong to a study of CD8+ T cells in alopecia areata (dated by TCRdb to 2017 to 2018). Study-level background: Skin from C3H/HeJ donors with spontaneous alopecia (6-12 months old) was grafted onto female C3H/HeJ recipients aged roughly 7-11 weeks. The study used high-throughput TCRbeta sequencing to examine T cell clonal expansion in alopecia areata, in both the C3H/HeJ mouse model and human patients. Scalp tissue and sorted CD4+ and CD8+ peripheral blood T cells from patchy and totalis/universalis alopecia areata patients and from healthy controls were covered by human TCRbeta sequencing. Clonality in the scalp was compared among normal scalp (n=4), patchy alopecia areata scalp (n=8), and alopecia totalis/universalis scalp (n=8). RNA was extracted with the PAXgene miRNA kit for fixed scalp, the miRNeasy kit for PBMCs, and the RNeasy kit for mouse skin. Amplification of TCRbeta CDR3 regions was done by immunoSEQ multiplex PCR using 35 Vbeta forward primers and 13 Jbeta reverse primers.

Cells from pooled mouse cutaneous lymph nodes were stained for CD4, CD8alpha, NKG2D, NKG2ACE and other markers and then sorted on a BD Influx. Results and caveats for the whole study, not just this receptor: Unlike mouse skin, where gammadelta T cells dominate, normal human skin contains resident alphabeta T cells that get sequenced too, which complicates analysis of the scalp TCR repertoire. TCR sequences shared between patients were less clear than in mice, possibly partly because of HLA diversity in the patient population. Compared with normal scalp, lesional scalp had higher clonality and more expanded CD8+ clones, particularly in alopecia totalis/universalis, a pattern that suggests antigenic drive.

Receptor amplification or capture employed the immunoSEQ multiplex PCR assay. RNA was extracted from all samples and reverse transcribed into cDNA, which served as template for TCR sequencing. First-strand cDNA was synthesized using SuperScript III with a 2:1 mix of oligo-dT and random hexamers. A synthetic immune receptor repertoire was used to gauge amplification bias, and whatever bias remained was removed computationally. Sequencing of the libraries was done on Illumina HiSeq with 60 bp reads that cover the CDR3, reading from J toward V. Regarding the original processing steps: Raw reads were preprocessed to remove errors, and CDR3 was defined by IMGT conventions from the conserved cysteine to phenylalanine. Clonality was computed as 1 minus the Shannon entropy, with the entropy normalized by log2 of the number of productive unique TCRs. Whether each scalp clone was CD4 or CD8 was inferred by checking scalp TCRbeta sequences against the CD4 and CD8 repertoires from sorted blood. TCRdb obtained this table from immuneACCESS and retained in-frame rearrangements with V and J assigned. These tables miss some clones; where compared with another copy, unresolved V genes account for less than half of the shortfall, and the remainder is unexplained. D and trimming were read from the DNA, whereas the V and J calls and clone size are those reported in that table. The table shows around 290,000 clones here, with no singletons. Together, the top ten hold approximately 1.2% of the sample.

The sequencing sample was made of CD4+ T cells sorted from a lymph node. The sequence derives from a C3H/HeJ mouse with alopecia areata. The MHC haplotype carried by mice of this strain is H2-k.

The CDR3 DNA, read in part, is TGTGCCAGCGGTGTCGGGACAGGGAACTCC. This gives the protein CASGVGTGNS. The whole CDR3 region reads CASGVGTGNSDYTF. The V and J genes are TRBV13-2 and TRBJ1-2, with 9 junctional bases fitting TRBD1. Read sequence stops 4 residues before the CDR3 end, and the germline J gene provides the missing end. After removal of 3 bases from V and 2 bases from J, the junction retains 2 bases not matched to a gene. CDR1 NNHNN and CDR2 SYGAGS are derived from the germline V gene (reference sequence). The CDR3 has 14 amino acids, counting the end cysteine and phenylalanine. The DNA has 30 bases, all within the CDR3, and is read from base 1.